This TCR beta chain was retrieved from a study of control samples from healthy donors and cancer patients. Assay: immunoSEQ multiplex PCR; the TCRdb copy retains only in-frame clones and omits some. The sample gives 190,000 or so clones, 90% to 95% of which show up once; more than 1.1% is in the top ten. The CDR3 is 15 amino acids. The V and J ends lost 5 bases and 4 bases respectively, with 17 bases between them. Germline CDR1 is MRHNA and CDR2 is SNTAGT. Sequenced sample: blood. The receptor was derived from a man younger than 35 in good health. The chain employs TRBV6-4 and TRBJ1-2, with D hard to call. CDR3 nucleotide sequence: TGTGCCAGCAGTATCGACATGGTAGGAAGCTATGGCTACACCTTC. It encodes CASSIDMVGSYGYTF.